This TCR beta chain was recovered during a study of beta chain features in type 1 diabetes. Germline V gives CDR1 SEHNR, CDR2 FQNEAQ (reference sequence). The CDR3 has 13 residues. V dropped 6 bases and J dropped 1 base, with 7 bases sitting between them. Sequencing targeted expressed TCRB transcripts, as all isolated RNA had been reverse transcribed. Sequencing used immunoSEQ multiplex PCR; TCRdb keeps in-frame clones, though not all of them. The sample shows about 300,000 clones, under 8.5% of them seen only once. Whole-study findings and limits: Shorter templates may be favored by PCR, equally so in patients and controls. In the patient group, naive, central memory and Treg TCRB repertoires seemed more alike than in the healthy donor group.

Blood was collected once per donor into heparin, averaging about 110 mL. CD4+ naive, central memory, regulatory and stem cell-like memory subsets were isolated by sorting on CD45RO/CCR7/CD25/CD127/CD95/CD27. The sample holds many counts of this clone. Its antigen remains unidentified. Material for sequencing was central memory CD4+ T cells from blood. The TCR sequence derives from a woman aged 18-30 years in good health. The V gene is TRBV7-9, the J gene TRBJ1-3, with D unclear. CDR3 sequence reads: CASRGSSGNTIYF. The CDR3 coding sequence is TGTGCCAGCAGGGGTTCATCTGGAAACACCATATATTTT.